This T cell receptor (beta chain) was profiled in a study of shared clonotypes between healthy human individuals. A word on this clone: The target antigen is unknown.

The CDR3 is 15 amino acids. V lost 0 bases and J 6 bases, leaving 12 bases between the germline ends. Germline assignment: CDR1 SGHAT and CDR2 FQNNGV. Method: immunoSEQ multiplex PCR; TCRdb's copy keeps in-frame clones and lacks some. This sample carries around 2,000,000 clones, 90% to 95% of them seen once, and the ten largest clones take approximately 0.13%. Study observations and caveats: Investigators collected only blood, and repertoires in tissues likely differ. Sorted-subset sequencing was shown by rarefaction to be incomplete despite large depth.

A CD45RA+ naive subset and a CD45RA-negative memory subset were split from CD4+ cells. The J gene is TRBJ2-1, the V gene TRBV11-2; D is possibly TRBD2 (5 bases). Input material: naive CD4+ T cells sorted from blood. Noted subset: CD45RA+ positively selected. The receptor was isolated from a man in his late teens or twenties in good health. The DNA for the CDR3 is TGTGCCAGCAGCTTAGATCTACTAGTCTCCAATGAGCAGTTCTTC. This translates into CASSLDLLVSNEQFF.